The TCR beta chain described here comes from a study of shared clonotypes between healthy human individuals. The V end lost 5 bases, the J end lost 3 bases, and 11 bases lay between the germline ends. CDR1 is GTSNPN and CDR2 is SVGIG in the germline V gene (reference sequence). This CDR3 region has 14 residues. The naive CD8 subset, CD45RO-negative cells positively selected for CCR7, excluded terminally differentiated effector memory CD45RA+ cells. The authors distributed each subset's genomic DNA evenly over several immunoSEQ plates. Per the authors' pipeline: Filtering differed since immunoSEQ provided only junctions, with no quality scores. Repertoires were generated with immunoSEQ multiplex PCR, while TCRdb's copy carries only in-frame clones and drops some. The V and J calls and clone size come from that table; D and trimming were worked out from the DNA. The table has about 2.1 million clones, approximately 92% seen once; the top ten hold about 1.6%.

Findings and limits, study-wide: Larger estimated richness was generally seen in naive subsets than in memory subsets.

Note on this clone: As yet, its antigen is unknown.

This rearrangement joins TRBV30 to TRBJ2-6, with no clear D. The clonotype originates from a man aged 18 to 29 in good health. Some clones in this sample may be carry-over from other donors' samples. What was sequenced was naive CD8+ T cells from PBMCs. In DNA, the CDR3 is TGTGCCTGGGGGATGGACGTTGGGGCCAACGTCCTGACTTTC. This translates into CAWGMDVGANVLTF.